These 21 T cell receptor beta chains were all obtained from the same sample, sequenced in a study of cytomegalovirus exposure and HLA in healthy donors (dated by TCRdb to about 2017). Library generation was performed with the immunoSEQ multiplex PCR assay. The multiplex PCR relied on a mix of 60 forward primers for TCR Vbeta segments and 13 reverse primers for TCR Jbeta segments. Entries here come from immuneACCESS through TCRdb and include only in-frame sequences with V and J called. Some clones fail to appear in such tables; in the studies checked, an unresolved V gene covers under half of the shortfall, and the cause of the remainder is unknown. This sample gives 150,000 to 200,000 clones in total; around 81% of them show up just once. 2% to 2.5% of the sample comes from the top ten. Input material: PBMCs. The receptors derive from a woman in her thirties in good health and CMV-seropositive.

This clone was seen just once. Here the CDR3 reads CASSVVGGVSNTGELFF. The CDR3 bases are TGTGCCAGCAGCGTAGTTGGAGGGGTTTCGAACACCGGGGAGCTGTTTTTT. V gene TRBV9 combines with J gene TRBJ2-2; TRBD2 might be the D (6 bases). The CDR3 contains 17 residues. Looked up from germline, CDR1 is SGDLS and CDR2 is YYNGEE. V lost 0 bases, J lost 0 bases, and 12 bases lay in between.

The V call is TRBV5-1, the J call TRBJ2-5; D is perhaps TRBD2 (5 bases). Germline V gives CDR1 SGHRS, CDR2 YFSETQ. Trimming took off 7 bases at V and 2 bases at J, with 15 bases between the two ends. This CDR3 region has 14 residues. Here the CDR3 DNA reads TGCGCCAGCCGGGTAGCGTATGAACAAGAGACCCAGTACTTC. Its translation: CASRVAYEQETQYF.

This chain uses TRBV9 with TRBJ2-1; 7 bases match TRBD1. V gave up 6 bases and J gave up 7 bases; unmatched junction bases: 10. The V gene's germline CDR1 is SGDLS and CDR2 YYNGEE. This CDR3 is built from 14 residues. In DNA form, the CDR3 reads TGTGCCAGCACAAGGCAGGGGGACGAGAATGAGCAGTTCTTC. This translates into CASTRQGDENEQFF.

This rearrangement joins TRBV10-3 to TRBJ2-3; TRBD1 agrees at 8 bases. CDR1 and CDR2 (germline): ENHRY, SYGVKD. Trimming cost V 4 bases and J 7 bases; bases outside gene matches: 13. The CDR3 sequence is 16 residues long. Here the CDR3 reads CAISVRDRISTNTQYF. CDR3 in DNA: TGTGCCATCAGTGTTAGGGACAGGATTTCTACCAATACGCAGTATTTT.

The V and J genes are TRBV5-1 and TRBJ2-3, with D possibly matching TRBD2 (7 bases). Trimming shortened V by 0 bases and J by 6 bases, and 11 bases separated the two germline ends. CDR1 is SGHRS and CDR2 is YFSETQ in the germline V gene. The CDR3 sequence is 14 residues long. The CDR3 coding sequence is TGCGCCAGCAGCTTGGAGGGGGGGGAGGATACGCAGTATTTT. It is translated as CASSLEGGEDTQYF.

This clone showed up just once. V is TRBV7-2 and J is TRBJ2-7; D may be TRBD2 (6 bases). The CDR3 spans 17 residues. The V end was cut by 4 bases, the J end by 4 bases, with 23 bases between. Germline V gene lookup returns CDR1 SGHTA and CDR2 FQGNSA. The CDR3 coding sequence is TGTGCCAGCAGCTCCCCCTTTGGGGGGTCTAGCGAGTACGAGCAGTACTTC. Translation: CASSSPFGGSSEYEQYF.

V gene TRBV28 combines with J gene TRBJ2-7; a weak D match, TRBD1 (5 bases). The V end was cut by 7 bases, the J end by 2 bases, with 15 bases between. This CDR3 is built from 14 residues. Germline V lookup: CDR1 MDHEN, CDR2 SYDVKM. In nucleotides, the CDR3 is TGTGCCAGCACCGAGACAGTTACACCCTACGAGCAGTACTTC. This translates into CASTETVTPYEQYF.

The gene calls are TRBV2 and TRBJ2-6; TRBD1 agrees at 7 bases. CDR1 is SNHLY, CDR2 FYNNEI, per germline. The CDR3 sequence is 18 residues long. The ends lost 6 bases at V and 0 bases at J; junction bases unmatched: 11. This CDR3 reads CASSRTGDLISGANVLTF. In DNA, the CDR3 is TGTGCCAGCAGCAGAACAGGGGACCTAATCTCTGGGGCCAACGTCCTGACTTTC. Looking up the rest from reference TRBV2 and TRBJ2-6 gives the full variable domain: EPEVTQTPSHQVTQMGQEVILRCVPISNHLYFYWYRQILGQKVEFLVSFYNNEISEKSEIFDDQFSVERPDGSNFTLKIRSTKLEDSAMYFCASSRTGDLISGANVLTFGAGSRLTVL.

V usage is TRBV10-1 and J usage is TRBJ1-3; D not resolved. CDR1 and CDR2 from the germline V gene are WNHNN and SYGVQD (reference sequence). This CDR3 spans 14 amino acids. The V end lost 4 bases, the J end lost 2 bases, and 9 bases lay between the germline ends. DNA for the CDR3: TGCGCCAGCAGTGGTGGAGGGCCTGGAAACACCATATATTTT. Encoded protein: CASSGGGPGNTIYF.

The rearrangement uses TRBV5-4 and TRBJ1-6; D is unclear. Trimming shortened V by 1 base and J by 0 bases, and 11 bases separated the two germline ends. The CDR3 has 17 residues. CDR1 SGHNT and CDR2 YYREEE come from the germline V gene (reference sequence). The CDR3, as DNA: TGTGCCAGCAGCTTGTCTCGAGGGAGCTCCTATAATTCACCCCTCCACTTT. Translating it yields CASSLSRGSSYNSPLHF.

This clone was counted only a few times. J is TRBJ2-3 and V is TRBV19, with D possibly TRBD2 on 5 matching bases. CDR1 is LNHDA, CDR2 SQIVND, per germline (reference sequence). The CDR3 is made up of 16 amino acids. V was pared by 4 bases and J by 3 bases, with 17 bases between. For the CDR3, the DNA is TGTGCCAGTAGTACCCACGGACTGGGCGGGACAGATACGCAGTATTTT. Translating it yields CASSTHGLGGTDTQYF.

The chain recombines TRBV6-5 with TRBJ2-2; D is undetermined. This CDR3 spans 15 amino acids. V was clipped by 4 bases and J by 6 bases, with 15 bases between them. Looked up from germline, CDR1 is MNHEY and CDR2 is SVGAGI. As DNA, the CDR3 is TGTGCCAGCAGTTCCCGTGGTGCCTTAGCCGGGGAGCTGTTTTTT. This encodes CASSSRGALAGELFF.

The gene calls are TRBV5-1 and TRBJ1-6, with TRBD1 matching 9 bases. Trimming at V came to 2 bases and at J to 5 bases, leaving 2 bases not matched to a gene. Germline CDR1 is SGHRS and CDR2 is YFSETQ. This CDR3 comprises 15 residues. CDR3 amino acids: CASSFRTGDNSPLHF. For the CDR3, the DNA is TGCGCCAGCAGCTTCAGGACAGGGGATAATTCACCCCTCCACTTT. Full variable domain (remainder filled in from reference TRBV5-1 and TRBJ1-6): KAGVTQTPRYLIKTRGQQVTLSCSPISGHRSVSWYQQTPGQGLQFLFEYFSETQRNKGNFPGRFSGRQFSNSRSEMNVSTLELGDSALYLCASSFRTGDNSPLHFGNGTRLTVT.

V and J are TRBV4-3 and TRBJ2-7, with a weak D call TRBD1 (5 bases). The CDR3 sequence is 15 residues long. The V gene's germline CDR1 is LGHNA and CDR2 YSLEER. Trimming stripped 1 base from V and 0 bases from J, with 10 bases between. Written as DNA, the CDR3 is TGCGCCAGCAGCCAAGTTCAGGGAAGCTCCTACGAGCAGTACTTC. This encodes CASSQVQGSSYEQYF.

The genes are TRBV7-2 and TRBJ2-7; D is perhaps TRBD1 (5 bases). CDR3 length: 13 residues. V lost 0 bases and J 4 bases, leaving 7 bases between the germline ends. In germline, CDR1 is SGHTA, CDR2 FQGNSA. CDR3 DNA: TGTGCCAGCAGCTTAGCCCAGGGTTACGAGCAGTACTTC. Amino acid sequence: CASSLAQGYEQYF.

The chain uses TRBV5-1 and TRBJ2-7; 7 bases match TRBD1. The CDR3 has 14 residues. V shed 4 bases and J 2 bases; nucleotides not matched to a gene: 6. CDR1 and CDR2 (germline): SGHRS, YFSETQ. The CDR3 nucleotides are TGCGCCAGCAGCAAAGGACAGGTCACCTACGAGCAGTACTTC. The encoded protein is CASSKGQVTYEQYF.

This chain joins TRBV28 and TRBJ2-1, with 9 bases matching TRBD2. Trimming removed 6 bases from V and 10 bases from J; junction bases left unmatched: 10. Germline V gene lookup returns CDR1 MDHEN and CDR2 SYDVKM. This CDR3 has 14 residues. CDR3 amino acids: CASSSGGTRWEQFF. In DNA, the CDR3 is TGTGCCAGCAGCAGCGGGGGGACCCGTTGGGAGCAGTTCTTC. Using reference TRBV28 and TRBJ2-1 for the parts outside the CDR3, the full variable domain is DVKVTQSSRYLVKRTGEKVFLECVQDMDHENMFWYRQDPGLGLRLIYFSYDVKMKEKGDIPEGYSVSREKKERFSLILESASTNQTSMYLCASSSGGTRWEQFFGPGTRLTVL.

The rearrangement uses TRBV15 and TRBJ2-1; 12 positions match TRBD2. V dropped 3 bases and J dropped 6; count of bases not matched to a gene: 6. Germline values: CDR1 LNHNV, CDR2 YYDKDF (reference sequence). The CDR3 sequence is 16 residues long. The CDR3 DNA reads as TGTGCCACCAGCAGGACTAGCGGGAGTTTTTTCAATGAGCAGTTCTTC. Translating gives CATSRTSGSFFNEQFF.

The chain links TRBV7-2 to TRBJ1-2; D gene unclear. Germline CDR1 and CDR2: SGHTA and FQGNSA. The CDR3 extends over 14 amino acids. Trimming took off 3 bases at V and 4 bases at J, with 12 bases between the two ends. CDR3 amino acids: CASSFGTALYGYTF. In DNA form, the CDR3 reads TGTGCCAGCAGCTTCGGTACAGCACTCTATGGCTACACCTTC.

The chain combines TRBV18 with TRBJ1-2; D might be TRBD1 (5 bases). The CDR3 runs 14 residues. CDR1 and CDR2 from the germline V gene are KGHSH and LQKENI. V was trimmed by 0 bases and J by 6 bases, leaving 11 bases between them. CDR3 bases: TGTGCCAGCTCACCACCGGGGACTGGGCATGGCTACACCTTC. Translation gives CASSPPGTGHGYTF. Variable domain in full (rest from reference TRBV18 and TRBJ1-2): NAGVMQNPRHLVRRRGQEARLRCSPMKGHSHVYWYRQLPEEGLKFMVYLQKENIIDESGMPKERFSAEFPKEGPSILRIQQVVRGDSAAYFCASSPPGTGHGYTFGSGTRLTVV.

This clone came up a few times. The J gene is TRBJ1-4, the V gene TRBV5-4, with 8 nucleotides matching TRBD1. The CDR3 spans 17 residues. V lost 4 bases to trimming and J lost 2 bases; unmatched junction nucleotides: 10. Per germline, CDR1 SGHNT and CDR2 YYREEE (reference sequence). The DNA for the CDR3 is TGTGCCAGCAGCCCCAACCAGGGGGCAGGCACTAATGAAAAACTGTTTTTT. Translating it yields CASSPNQGAGTNEKLFF.